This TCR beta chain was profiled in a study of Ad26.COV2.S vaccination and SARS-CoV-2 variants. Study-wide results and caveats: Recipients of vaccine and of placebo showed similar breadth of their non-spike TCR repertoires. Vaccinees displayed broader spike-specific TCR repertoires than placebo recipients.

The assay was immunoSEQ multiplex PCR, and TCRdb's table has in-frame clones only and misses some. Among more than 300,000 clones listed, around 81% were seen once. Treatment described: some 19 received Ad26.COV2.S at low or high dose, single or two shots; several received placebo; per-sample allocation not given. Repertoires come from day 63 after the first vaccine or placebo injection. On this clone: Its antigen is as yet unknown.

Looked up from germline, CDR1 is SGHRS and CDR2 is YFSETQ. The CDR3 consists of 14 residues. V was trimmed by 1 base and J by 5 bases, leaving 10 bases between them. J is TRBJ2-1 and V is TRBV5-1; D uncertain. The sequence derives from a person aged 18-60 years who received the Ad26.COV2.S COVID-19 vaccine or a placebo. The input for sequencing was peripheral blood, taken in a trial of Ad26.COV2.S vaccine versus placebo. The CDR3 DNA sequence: TGCGCCAGCAGCTTGATGGCCACGAACAATGAGCAGTTCTTC. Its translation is CASSLMATNNEQFF.